The 32 T cell receptor beta chains presented below share a single source sample, sequenced in a study of shared clonotypes between healthy human individuals. CD45RO-negative, CCR7-positively selected cells formed the naive CD8 fraction, excluding terminally differentiated effector memory CD45RA+ cells. Profiling relied on immunoSEQ multiplex PCR, and the TCRdb table lists in-frame clones only, not all of them. Of some 580,000 clones listed, roughly 98% are singletons. The source material was naive CD8+ T cells sorted from blood. The receptors stem from a young man in good health.

This clone was seen more than once but under ten times. The chain carries TRBV5-6 and TRBJ2-1; no clear D gene. Between the trimmed V and J ends, which lost 5 bases and 3 bases, there was a span of 12 bases. This CDR3 has 14 amino acids. The germline V gene encodes CDR1 SGHDT and CDR2 YYEEEE. The CDR3 spells CASRSLGVYNEQFF. CDR3 nucleotide sequence: TGTGCCAGCAGGTCATTGGGTGTCTACAATGAGCAGTTCTTC. Full variable domain (outside the CDR3, taken from reference TRBV5-6 and TRBJ2-1): DAGVTQSPTHLIKTRGQQVTLRCSPKSGHDTVSWYQQALGQGPQFIFQYYEEEERQRGNFPDRFSGHQFPNYSSELNVNALLLGDSALYLCASRSLGVYNEQFFGPGTRLTVL.

The chain has TRBV7-9 and TRBJ2-1; D could derive from TRBD1 or TRBD2 (5 bases each). Trimming left V 4 bases short and J 4 bases short, with 17 bases between. The CDR3 contains 16 residues. Per germline, CDR1 SEHNR and CDR2 FQNEAQ (reference sequence). In DNA form, the CDR3 reads TGTGCCAGCAGCTCCCAGAGGGCAGGGCGGTACAATGAGCAGTTCTTC. This sequence encodes CASSSQRAGRYNEQFF.

As concerns this clone: The sample carries other DNA sequences with the same CDR3. This sequence joins TRBV18 and TRBJ2-7; possible D gene TRBD1, 6 bases. Germline-derived CDR1 and CDR2 are KGHSH and LQKENI. Trimming shortened V by 3 bases and J by 0 bases, and 9 bases separated the two germline ends. The CDR3 covers 14 residues. The CDR3 DNA sequence: TGTGCCAGCTCACCCCAGGGGAGCTCCTACGAGCAGTACTTC. Translating gives CASSPQGSSYEQYF.

The V and J genes are TRBV28 and TRBJ2-7; maybe TRBD2 (6 bases). This CDR3 has 19 amino acids. Trimming removed 5 bases from V and 0 bases from J, with 26 bases in between. CDR1 is MDHEN, CDR2 SYDVKM, per germline. CDR3 amino acids: CASSKNPLAGAGPSYEQYF. The CDR3 nucleotides read TGTGCCAGCAGTAAAAACCCCCTGGCCGGAGCGGGCCCCTCCTACGAGCAGTACTTC.

This chain joins TRBV29-1 and TRBJ2-7; 12 nucleotides match TRBD2. CDR1 is SQVTM and CDR2 is ANQGSEA in the germline V gene. Unmatched junction bases numbered 17, after V lost 5 bases and J lost 3 bases. This CDR3 is built from 18 residues. This CDR3 reads CSVSGGNRLAGEGYEQYF. As DNA, the CDR3 is TGCAGCGTTTCCGGGGGGAACCGACTAGCGGGAGAGGGCTACGAGCAGTACTTC.

The rearrangement joins TRBV7-8 to TRBJ2-7; TRBD1 matches at 8 bases. This CDR3 has 15 amino acids. Germline V lookup: CDR1 SGHVS, CDR2 FQNEAQ. The J segment lost 3 bases and the V segment lost 5 bases, leaving 9 bases of the junction unmatched. The chain's CDR3 is CASSGDRDRSYEQYF. CDR3 nucleotides: TGTGCCAGCAGCGGCGACCGGGACAGGAGCTACGAGCAGTACTTC.

V gene TRBV11-2 combines with J gene TRBJ2-7; D possibly corresponds to TRBD1 (5 bases). Trimming stripped 5 bases from V and 2 bases from J, with 19 bases between. Germline V gene data show CDR1 as SGHAT and CDR2 as FQNNGV. This CDR3 has 16 residues. The CDR3 bases are TGTGCCAGCAGCCCCGGTCGGCAGGGAATTACCTACGAGCAGTACTTC. Its translation: CASSPGRQGITYEQYF.

The rearrangement uses TRBV15 and TRBJ2-3; 8 bases match TRBD1. The germline CDR1 and CDR2 sequences are LNHNV and YYDKDF (reference sequence). The CDR3 totals 15 residues. V shed 3 bases and J 5 bases; nucleotides not matched to a gene: 7. The CDR3 region is CATSRWQGAGDTQYF. In nucleotides, the CDR3 is TGTGCCACCAGCAGGTGGCAGGGGGCGGGAGATACGCAGTATTTT. The full variable domain, completed using reference TRBV15 and TRBJ2-3, is DAMVIQNPRYQVTQFGKPVTLSCSQTLNHNVMYWYQQKSSQAPKLLFHYYDKDFNNEADTPDNFQSRRPNTSFCFLDIRSPGLGDTAMYLCATSRWQGAGDTQYFGPGTRLTVL.

The chain links TRBV27 to TRBJ2-7; D remains ambiguous. V lost 4 bases to trimming and J lost 5 bases, with 15 bases between them. Germline CDR1 reads MNHEY; CDR2 reads SMNVEV (reference sequence). The CDR3 is made up of 14 amino acids. CDR3 residues: CASSSSGRSHEQYF. The CDR3 DNA is TGTGCCAGCAGTTCGTCCGGGCGAAGCCACGAGCAGTACTTC.

The chain combines TRBV9 with TRBJ1-2, with 7 bases aligning to TRBD1. The germline V gene encodes CDR1 SGDLS and CDR2 YYNGEE. The CDR3 spans 13 residues. With 4 bases clipped from V and 7 bases from J, the junction kept 7 bases outside the gene matches. CDR3 sequence reads: CASSLDRASGYTF. The DNA for the CDR3 is TGTGCCAGCAGCCTTGACAGGGCAAGTGGCTACACCTTC. The whole variable domain, filled in from reference TRBV9 and TRBJ1-2, reads DSGVTQTPKHLITATGQRVTLRCSPRSGDLSVYWYQQSLDQGLQFLIQYYNGEERAKGNILERFSAQQFPDLHSELNLSSLELGDSALYFCASSLDRASGYTFGSGTRLTVV.

The CDR3 sequence: CASSVDPSGIYEQYF. CDR3 nucleotide sequence: TGTGCCAGCAGCGTAGATCCTAGCGGGATCTACGAGCAGTACTTC. The chain has TRBV9 and TRBJ2-7; 9 positions agree with TRBD2. There are 15 residues in the CDR3. Germline CDR1 SGDLS, CDR2 YYNGEE. V trimming: 0 bases; J trimming: 3 bases; junction bases outside the gene matches: 4. Drawing the rest from reference TRBV9 and TRBJ2-7, the complete variable domain is DSGVTQTPKHLITATGQRVTLRCSPRSGDLSVYWYQQSLDQGLQFLIQYYNGEERAKGNILERFSAQQFPDLHSELNLSSLELGDSALYFCASSVDPSGIYEQYFGPGTRLTVT.

This chain connects TRBV10-3 to TRBJ1-5; tentative D call: TRBD1 (6 bases). Germline assignment: CDR1 ENHRY and CDR2 SYGVKD. V lost 2 bases and J lost 4, with 21 bases in between. The CDR3 covers 18 residues. Here the CDR3 reads CAISEPNLGGLGNQPQHF. The CDR3 nucleotides read TGTGCCATCAGTGAGCCAAATTTGGGGGGCTTAGGGAATCAGCCCCAGCATTTT.

The count of this clone is one. This chain uses TRBV7-9 with TRBJ2-7; no reliable D call. Trimming shortened V by 1 base and J by 1 base, and 5 bases separated the two germline ends. Germline assignment: CDR1 SEHNR and CDR2 FQNEAQ (reference sequence). The CDR3 runs 13 residues. The CDR3, as DNA: TGTGCCAGCAGCTTAGAGAGGTCCTACGAGCAGTACTTC. It codes for CASSLERSYEQYF.

V is TRBV5-4 and J is TRBJ2-7, with D possibly called TRBD1 or TRBD2 (5 bases each). V lost 8 bases and J lost 5, with 20 bases in between. This CDR3 spans 14 amino acids. CDR1 and CDR2 from the germline V gene are SGHNT and YYREEE (reference sequence). The CDR3 sequence is CASTLKGRADEQYF. The CDR3 region has the DNA TGTGCCAGTACCCTTAAGGGGCGAGCGGACGAGCAGTACTTC.

The chain uses TRBV4-2 and TRBJ2-1, with TRBD2 matching over 11 bases. The CDR3 consists of 19 residues. Germline CDR1 is LGHNA and CDR2 is YNFKEQ. The junction had 15 bases not matched to a gene; V was cut back by 0 bases and J by 8 bases. This CDR3 is CASSQDQLASGRIFDEQFF. In DNA form, the CDR3 reads TGTGCCAGCAGCCAAGACCAACTGGCTAGCGGGAGGATTTTCGATGAGCAGTTCTTC.

The chain combines TRBV5-1 with TRBJ2-7, with D uncertain. The CDR3 consists of 15 residues. In germline, CDR1 is SGHRS, CDR2 YFSETQ. Trimming removed 4 bases from V and 2 bases from J, with 16 bases in between. CDR3 bases: TGCGCCAGCAGCCCTAGGCAGGTGGGGACCTACGAGCAGTACTTC. Amino acid sequence: CASSPRQVGTYEQYF. Looking up the rest from reference TRBV5-1 and TRBJ2-7 gives the full variable domain: KAGVTQTPRYLIKTRGQQVTLSCSPISGHRSVSWYQQTPGQGLQFLFEYFSETQRNKGNFPGRFSGRQFSNSRSEMNVSTLELGDSALYLCASSPRQVGTYEQYFGPGTRLTVT.

Here the CDR3 reads CASLGGTEAFF. Here the CDR3 DNA reads TGTGCCAGCTTGGGGGGTACTGAAGCTTTCTTT. The gene calls are TRBV18 and TRBJ1-1; the D gene is possibly TRBD1 (5 bases). Trimming left V 7 bases short and J 5 bases short, with 8 bases between. CDR1 is KGHSH, CDR2 LQKENI, per germline. CDR3 length: 11 amino acids.

This rearrangement joins TRBV7-9 to TRBJ2-2; tentatively, D is TRBD1 (5 bases). The CDR3 runs to 16 residues. Looked up from germline, CDR1 is SEHNR and CDR2 is FQNEAQ (reference sequence). The V and J ends lost 3 bases and 0 bases respectively, with 11 bases between them. The CDR3 protein is CASSFGAEANTGELFF. In DNA, the CDR3 is TGTGCCAGCAGCTTTGGGGCAGAGGCGAACACCGGGGAGCTGTTTTTT.

The DNA of the CDR3 is TGCGCCAGCAGCTTAGGACTCCCTTTCGCCTACGAGCAGTACTTC. Residues: CASSLGLPFAYEQYF. The chain has TRBV5-1 and TRBJ2-7; the D gene is possibly TRBD2 (5 bases). Trimming removed 2 bases from V and 2 bases from J, with 14 bases in between. Germline V gene sequence: CDR1 SGHRS, CDR2 YFSETQ. There are 15 residues in the CDR3. Together with reference TRBV5-1 and TRBJ2-7, the CDR3 gives the full variable domain: KAGVTQTPRYLIKTRGQQVTLSCSPISGHRSVSWYQQTPGQGLQFLFEYFSETQRNKGNFPGRFSGRQFSNSRSEMNVSTLELGDSALYLCASSLGLPFAYEQYFGPGTRLTVT.

The chain recombines TRBV30 with TRBJ2-1, with 11 positions matching TRBD1. The CDR3 consists of 16 residues. With V trimmed by 3 bases and J by 3 bases, 7 bases remained unmatched. From germline, CDR1 is GTSNPN and CDR2 SVGIG (reference sequence). The CDR3, as DNA: TGTGCCTGGAGCCCCCAGGGGACAGGGGGCTACAATGAGCAGTTCTTC. This sequence encodes CAWSPQGTGGYNEQFF. The full variable domain, with the rest looked up from reference TRBV30 and TRBJ2-1, is SQTIHQWPATLVQPVGSPLSLECTVEGTSNPNLYWYRQAAGRGLQLLFYSVGIGQISSEVPQNLSASRPQDRQFILSSKKLLLSDSGFYLCAWSPQGTGGYNEQFFGPGTRLTVL.

The chain combines TRBV30 with TRBJ1-2; D is unclear. V was trimmed by 7 bases and J by 1 base, leaving 10 bases between them. The germline V gene has CDR1 GTSNPN and CDR2 SVGIG (reference sequence). This CDR3 spans 12 amino acids. The DNA for the CDR3 is TGTGCCTTCCCGGACGGTAACTATGGCTACACCTTC. Protein: CAFPDGNYGYTF.

The chain uses TRBV10-1 and TRBJ2-3; 7 nucleotides match TRBD2. V shed 2 bases, J shed 1 base, and the junction held 6 bases outside the gene matches. CDR3 size: 16 residues. CDR1 is WNHNN, CDR2 SYGVQD, per germline (reference sequence). The CDR3 nucleotides read TGCGCCAGCAGTGAGAAGGCTAGCGGACGCACAGATACGCAGTATTTT. This sequence encodes CASSEKASGRTDTQYF.

The chain links TRBV2 to TRBJ1-1; D is uncertain. This CDR3 is built from 12 residues. CDR1 and CDR2 from the germline V gene are SNHLY and FYNNEI. V was pared by 11 bases and J by 4 bases, with 14 bases between. CDR3 DNA: TGTGCCGAGTTACGGTGGAGCACTGAAGCTTTCTTT. It codes for CAELRWSTEAFF.

J is TRBJ2-7 and V is TRBV5-6, with D unclear. Trimming shortened V by 3 bases and J by 7 bases, and 8 bases separated the two germline ends. Germline CDR1 is SGHDT and CDR2 is YYEEEE. The CDR3 totals 11 residues. The CDR3 region has the DNA TGTGCCAGCAGCTCCTCACTGGAGCAGTACTTC. As protein: CASSSSLEQYF.

The J gene is TRBJ2-1, the V gene TRBV5-5; no clear D. The CDR3 extends over 15 amino acids. The germline V gene encodes CDR1 SGHKS and CDR2 YYEKEE (reference sequence). Trimming removed 6 bases at V and 2 bases at J, with 15 bases between. CDR3 DNA: TGTGCCAGCATCTTAACGGCAGAAGCCTACAATGAGCAGTTCTTC. It specifies CASILTAEAYNEQFF.

The chain recombines TRBV5-8 with TRBJ2-1; D call uncertain. CDR3 size: 14 residues. The germline V and J ends were trimmed by 0 bases and 5 bases, with 9 bases remaining between them. In germline, CDR1 is SGHTS, CDR2 YDEGEE. CDR3 sequence reads: CASSLGRVNNEQFF. For the CDR3, the DNA is TGTGCCAGCAGCTTGGGCCGGGTAAACAATGAGCAGTTCTTC.

This clone was picked up one time. This chain uses TRBV5-4 with TRBJ2-7, with 9 nucleotides matching TRBD1. Per the germline V gene, CDR1 is SGHNT and CDR2 is YYREEE (reference sequence). The CDR3 has 18 residues. Trimming took 1 base from V and 3 from J; bases not matched to a gene: 14. This chain's CDR3 is CASSLWGTGSRKGYEQYF. CDR3 nucleotide sequence: TGTGCCAGCAGCTTGTGGGGGACAGGGTCGCGTAAGGGCTACGAGCAGTACTTC. Filled out from reference TRBV5-4 and TRBJ2-7, the complete variable domain reads ETGVTQSPTHLIKTRGQQVTLRCSSQSGHNTVSWYQQALGQGPQFIFQYYREEENGRGNFPPRFSGLQFPNYSSELNVNALELDDSALYLCASSLWGTGSRKGYEQYFGPGTRLTVT.

This rearrangement joins TRBV5-1 to TRBJ2-1; tentative D call: TRBD1 (6 bases). The CDR3 covers 15 residues. Germline V gives CDR1 SGHRS, CDR2 YFSETQ. Trimming removed 6 bases at V and 4 bases at J, with 17 bases between. DNA for the CDR3: TGCGCCAGCACCCCAGGGGAACGGACGTACAATGAGCAGTTCTTC. Translation: CASTPGERTYNEQFF.

The J gene is TRBJ2-7, the V gene TRBV27, with D unresolved. Germline CDR1 and CDR2: MNHEY and SMNVEV (reference sequence). This CDR3 region has 15 residues. The V end was cut by 2 bases, the J end by 0 bases, with 11 bases between. This CDR3 is CASSLSFRISYEQYF. The CDR3, as DNA: TGTGCCAGCAGTTTAAGTTTTAGGATCTCCTACGAGCAGTACTTC.

The rearrangement uses TRBV25-1 and TRBJ1-1; 7 positions agree with TRBD1. The CDR3 is 12 amino acids. The V segment lost 5 bases and the J segment 7 bases; nucleotides outside the gene matches: 4. CDR1 and CDR2 from the germline V gene are MGHDK and SYGVNS. The CDR3 region has the DNA TGTGCCAGCAGTAAAGGGACAGTTGAAGCTTTCTTT. Amino acids: CASSKGTVEAFF.

The gene calls are TRBV7-8 and TRBJ2-1, with D tentatively TRBD2 (6 bases). Germline V gives CDR1 SGHVS, CDR2 FQNEAQ. The CDR3 contains 16 residues. V lost 5 bases to trimming and J lost 5 bases, with 19 bases between them. The CDR3 DNA reads TGTGCCAGCAGCCTATTTTGGGGGACTGTCGACAATGAGCAGTTCTTC. This codes for CASSLFWGTVDNEQFF.

This clone was seen a single time. V gene TRBV20-1 combines with J gene TRBJ2-1; no firm D call. V lost 5 bases and J lost 9, with 11 bases in between. From germline, CDR1 is DFQATT and CDR2 SNEGSKA (reference sequence). The CDR3 extends over 11 amino acids. The CDR3 DNA sequence: TGCAGTGCTCAAGAGTGGAGTGAGCAGTTCTTC. Amino acids: CSAQEWSEQFF.